This TCR beta chain was profiled in a study of Ad26.COV2.S vaccination and SARS-CoV-2 variants. Study overall: Ad26.COV2.S shots went into the muscle once or twice, 56 days apart.

The table came from immunoSEQ multiplex PCR; TCRdb's copy has only in-frame clones and leaves some out. Of a few hundred thousand clones listed, 92% are singletons. From germline, CDR1 is PRHDT and CDR2 FYEKMQ (reference sequence). This CDR3 comprises 14 residues. Trimming stripped 3 bases from V and 2 bases from J, with 10 bases between. As to treatment: around 19 received Ad26.COV2.S at low or high dose, single or two shots; roughly five received placebo; per-sample allocation not given. Sample collection was performed on day 63 after the first vaccine or placebo injection. Donor was an adult aged 18-55 years in Boston. Note on this clone: Its antigen is not identified.

General study findings and limits: Assessments of TCR breadth and depth may have underestimated the total T cell responses. Reportedly, spike-specific CD8+ and CD4+ T cell responses achieved substantial breadth once vaccination had taken place.

This clonotype was obtained from a person aged 18-65 years who received the Ad26.COV2.S COVID-19 vaccine or a placebo. The chain couples TRBV13 to TRBJ1-2, with D perhaps TRBD1 (5 bases). The specimen comprised peripheral blood, sampled in a trial of Ad26.COV2.S vaccine versus placebo. The chain's CDR3 is CASSFGQINYGYTF. As DNA, the CDR3 is TGTGCCAGCAGCTTTGGACAAATAAACTATGGCTACACCTTC. The full variable domain, its missing parts supplied by reference TRBV13 and TRBJ1-2, is AAGVIQSPRHLIKEKRETATLKCYPIPRHDTVYWYQQGPGQDPQFLISFYEKMQSDKGSIPDRFSAQQFSDYHSELNMSSLELGDSALYFCASSFGQINYGYTFGSGTRLTVV.